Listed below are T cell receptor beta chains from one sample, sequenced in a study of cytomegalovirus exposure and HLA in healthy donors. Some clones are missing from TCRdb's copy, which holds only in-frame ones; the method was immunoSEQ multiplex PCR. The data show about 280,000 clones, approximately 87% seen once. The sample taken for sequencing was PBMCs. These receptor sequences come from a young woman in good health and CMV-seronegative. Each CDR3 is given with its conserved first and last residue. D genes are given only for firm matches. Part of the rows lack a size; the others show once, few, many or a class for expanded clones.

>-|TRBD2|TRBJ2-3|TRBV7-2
CASSSGLAGPTDTQYF
TGTGCCAGCAGCTCCGGACTAGCGGGACCCACAGATACGCAGTATTTT
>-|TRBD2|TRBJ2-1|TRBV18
CASSPSGGSSYNEQFF
TGTGCCAGCTCACCATCCGGGGGGAGCTCCTACAATGAGCAGTTCTTC
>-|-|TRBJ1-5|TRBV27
CASSRDISNQPQHF
TGTGCCAGCAGTAGGGACATTAGCAATCAGCCCCAGCATTTT
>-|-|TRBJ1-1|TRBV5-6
CAAKRLGQNTEAFF
TGTGCCGCAAAGAGATTGGGACAGAACACTGAAGCTTTCTTT
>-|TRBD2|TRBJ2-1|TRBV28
CASSLDSGRAFFNEQFF
TGTGCCAGCAGTTTAGATAGCGGGAGGGCCTTTTTCAATGAGCAGTTCTTC
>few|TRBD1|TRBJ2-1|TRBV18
CASSPYLQGGEQFF
TGTGCCAGCTCACCATACCTACAGGGGGGTGAGCAGTTCTTC
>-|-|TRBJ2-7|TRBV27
CASSLMVKAHEQYF
TGTGCCAGCAGTTTAATGGTCAAAGCCCACGAGCAGTACTTC
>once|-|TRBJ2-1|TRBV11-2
CASSNAGNLEQFF
TGTGCCAGCAGCAACGCGGGGAATCTTGAGCAGTTCTTC
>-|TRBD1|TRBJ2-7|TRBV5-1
CASSLIPAGGSYEQYF
TGCGCCAGCAGCTTGATTCCGGCAGGGGGCTCCTACGAGCAGTACTTC
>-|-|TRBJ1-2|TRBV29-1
CSVGRSETNYGYTF
TGCAGCGTTGGGCGGTCAGAAACAAACTATGGCTACACCTTC
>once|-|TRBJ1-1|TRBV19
CASSMNSMNTEAFF
TGTGCCAGTAGTATGAACAGCATGAACACTGAAGCTTTCTTT
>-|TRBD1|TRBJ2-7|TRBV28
CASSRGQRYEQYF
TGTGCCAGCAGCCGGGGACAGAGGTACGAGCAGTACTTC
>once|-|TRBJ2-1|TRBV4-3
CASSQTPSVPATGVQFF
TGCGCCAGCAGCCAGACCCCTAGCGTACCTGCGACGGGTGTGCAGTTCTTC
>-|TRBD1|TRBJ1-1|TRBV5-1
CASSPQGDSTEAFF
TGCGCCAGCAGCCCTCAGGGGGACAGCACTGAAGCTTTCTTT
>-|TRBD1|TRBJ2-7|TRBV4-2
CASSLRTGESYEQYF
TGTGCCAGCAGCCTAAGGACAGGGGAAAGCTACGAGCAGTACTTC
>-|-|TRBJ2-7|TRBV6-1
CASRFPFEQYF
TGTGCCAGCAGATTCCCGTTCGAGCAGTACTTC
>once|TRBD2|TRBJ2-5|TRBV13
CASSYSGGMETQYF
TGTGCCAGCAGCTACTCGGGGGGGATGGAGACCCAGTACTTC
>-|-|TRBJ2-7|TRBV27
CASALRQEAYEQYF
TGTGCCAGCGCCCTACGACAGGAAGCCTACGAGCAGTACTTC